This entry lists 27 T cell receptor beta chains sequenced from one sample in a study of T cells in Graves' hyperthyroidism and ophthalmopathy. The TCR beta CDR3 regions underwent amplification using RNA transcripts as the source. HTBI primers drove first-round RT-PCR of the TCR CDR3. TCRdb ran MiXCR on the multiplex PCR reads and lists one entry per CDR3 protein. This sample has hundreds of thousands of distinct CDR3 sequences, with roughly 20% found just once. Material: blood. These receptors all stem from a man aged 50 to 60 with Graves' ophthalmopathy.

The chain joins TRBV28 to TRBJ2-7, with 8 bases lining up with TRBD2. Germline V gene data show CDR1 as MDHEN and CDR2 as SYDVKM. The CDR3 totals 14 residues. V trimming: 7 bases; J trimming: 4 bases; junction bases outside the gene matches: 9. The CDR3 DNA reads TGTGCCAGCACAGGGAGCGGGAGTGGGTACGAGCAGTACTTC. It is translated as CASTGSGSGYEQYF.

This chain uses TRBV6-6 with TRBJ2-1, with D uncertain. This CDR3 has 14 amino acids. The V and J ends lost 0 bases and 9 bases respectively, with 12 bases between them. The germline gives CDR1 MNHNY, CDR2 SVGAGI (reference sequence). CDR3 bases: TGTGCCAGCAGTTACTCGGGTGGGCTAGGTGAGCAGTTCTTC. As protein: CASSYSGGLGEQFF.

This clonotype has at least ten counts. The chain uses TRBV30 and TRBJ1-3; no firm D call. The CDR3 runs to 15 residues. Germline V lookup: CDR1 GTSNPN, CDR2 SVGIG (reference sequence). V was shortened by 0 bases and J by 2 bases, with 11 bases between the two germline ends. The CDR3 region is CAWSVKILTGNTIYF. CDR3 coding DNA: TGTGCCTGGAGTGTAAAGATTCTTACTGGAAACACCATATATTTT. The variable domain in full, with the rest retrieved from reference TRBV30 and TRBJ1-3, is SQTIHQWPATLVQPVGSPLSLECTVEGTSNPNLYWYRQAAGRGLQLLFYSVGIGQISSEVPQNLSASRPQDRQFILSSKKLLLSDSGFYLCAWSVKILTGNTIYFGEGSWLTVV.

The gene calls are TRBV19 and TRBJ2-3; possibly TRBD1 for D (7 bases). The CDR3 consists of 16 residues. Germline CDR1 and CDR2: LNHDA and SQIVND (reference sequence). V lost 6 bases to trimming and J lost 2 bases, with 18 bases between them. The CDR3 DNA follows: TGTGCCAGTAGATTCGGAGGGGGCAAATACACAGATACGCAGTATTTT. Its protein is CASRFGGGKYTDTQYF.

This clonotype occurred many times. V gene TRBV5-1 combines with J gene TRBJ2-3; a possible D gene is TRBD1 (5 bases). The germline V gene has CDR1 SGHRS and CDR2 YFSETQ. The CDR3 loop spans 15 amino acids. With 0 bases removed from V and 4 bases from J, the gap between germline ends came to 12 bases. The chain's CDR3 is CASSLEGDGADTQYF. The CDR3 DNA reads as TGCGCCAGCAGCTTGGAAGGGGATGGGGCAGATACGCAGTATTTT.

This clonotype was seen only a few times. The chain employs TRBV29-1 and TRBJ2-2, with 10 bases lining up with TRBD2. Germline-derived CDR1 and CDR2 are SQVTM and ANQGSEA. The CDR3 length is 15 residues. The CDR3 region has the DNA TGCAGGTCCCCCGGACTAGCGGAGATTAACGGGGAGCTGTTTTTT. It codes for CRSPGLAEINGELFF.

This sequence joins TRBV7-9 and TRBJ2-7, with 9 bases identical to TRBD1. Germline V gives CDR1 SEHNR, CDR2 FQNEAQ (reference sequence). V was clipped by 4 bases and J by 3 bases; unmatched bases: 7. CDR3 length: 15 amino acids. The CDR3 reads CASSSPDRGGYEQYF. CDR3 nucleotides: TGTGCCAGCAGCTCCCCGGACAGGGGCGGCTACGAGCAGTACTTC.

This sequence joins TRBV19 and TRBJ2-1; D gene ambiguous. V lost 5 bases and J 4 bases, leaving 6 bases between the germline ends. The CDR3 has 12 residues. In germline, CDR1 is LNHDA, CDR2 SQIVND (reference sequence). The CDR3 region is CASSRGYNEQFF. The CDR3 DNA reads TGTGCCAGTAGTCGCGGTTACAATGAGCAGTTCTTC.

Ten or more counts support this clonotype. The rearrangement uses TRBV18 and TRBJ2-7; D is unresolved. V lost 5 bases and J 2 bases, leaving 7 bases between the germline ends. The germline CDR1 and CDR2 sequences are KGHSH and LQKENI. The CDR3 runs 12 residues. CDR3 sequence reads: CASSTGAYEQYF. The CDR3 DNA sequence: TGTGCCAGCTCAACCGGCGCCTACGAGCAGTACTTC.

This clonotype was seen ten or more times. This CDR3 is CASSLAQGLAGVDTQYF. CDR3 coding DNA: TGTGCCAGCAGCTTAGCGCAGGGACTAGCGGGAGTAGATACGCAGTATTTT. V is TRBV7-8 and J is TRBJ2-3; 14 bases fit TRBD2. Trimming took 0 bases from V and 5 from J; bases not matched to a gene: 4. The CDR3 loop spans 17 amino acids. Germline V CDR1 and CDR2: SGHVS, FQNEAQ.

The gene calls are TRBV20-1 and TRBJ2-7; D may be TRBD2 (6 bases). V shed 3 bases and J shed 2 bases, with 11 bases lying between them. Germline CDR1 is DFQATT and CDR2 is SNEGSKA (reference sequence). This CDR3 region has 13 residues. CDR3: CSASGGLPYEQYF. For the CDR3, the DNA is TGCAGTGCTAGCGGGGGACTTCCCTACGAGCAGTACTTC.

This chain joins TRBV28 and TRBJ2-1; 8 bases line up with TRBD1. Losses at the gene ends were 6 bases for V and 7 bases for J; bases not matched to a gene: 11. The CDR3 extends over 15 amino acids. Germline CDR1 and CDR2: MDHEN and SYDVKM. Here the CDR3 DNA reads TGTGCCAGCAGCTTCACCTATGACAGGGGAAATGAGCAGTTCTTC. It is translated as CASSFTYDRGNEQFF.

This clonotype was counted a few times. This chain joins TRBV28 and TRBJ2-4; D unclear. Germline V gene data show CDR1 as MDHEN and CDR2 as SYDVKM. The CDR3 contains 12 residues. Trimming stripped 4 bases from V and 9 bases from J, with 10 bases between. This CDR3 is CASSSGLGIQYF. The CDR3 DNA reads as TGTGCCAGCAGTTCAGGCCTGGGCATTCAGTACTTC.

This clonotype has ten or more counts. CDR3 DNA sequence: TGTGCCAGCAGCCAAGGAATCTCCGAGCAGTACTTC. Translated, it gives CASSQGISEQYF. This chain uses TRBV3-1 with TRBJ2-7, with D uncertain. CDR3 size: 12 residues. Germline lookup yields CDR1 LGHDT and CDR2 YNNKEL (reference sequence). Trimming left V 1 base short and J 6 bases short, with 7 bases between.

J is TRBJ1-4 and V is TRBV7-9, with TRBD1 as a possible D gene (5 bases). Germline-derived CDR1 and CDR2 are SEHNR and FQNEAQ (reference sequence). V dropped 1 base and J dropped 8 bases, with 14 bases sitting between them. The CDR3 consists of 15 residues. As DNA, the CDR3 is TGTGCCAGCAGCTTAGACGCAGGGTTCCGGGAAAAACTGTTTTTT. Protein sequence: CASSLDAGFREKLFF.

The table lists this clonotype with many counts. The chain links TRBV28 to TRBJ1-2; TRBD1 agrees at 8 bases. V lost 3 bases, J lost 6 bases, and 9 bases stayed unmatched. In germline, CDR1 is MDHEN, CDR2 SYDVKM. CDR3 size: 15 residues. DNA for the CDR3: TGTGCCAGCAGTTTTCCCGACAGGGGAGAGGATGGCTACACCTTC. Encoded protein: CASSFPDRGEDGYTF.

J is TRBJ2-5 and V is TRBV5-5; TRBD1 or TRBD2 may be the D gene (5 bases each). Germline assignment: CDR1 SGHKS and CDR2 YYEKEE (reference sequence). Trimming shortened V by 2 bases and J by 2 bases, and 7 bases separated the two germline ends. The CDR3 runs 13 residues. Here the CDR3 DNA reads TGTGCCAGCAGCTTTTGGGGGCAAGAGACCCAGTACTTC. It specifies CASSFWGQETQYF.

This clonotype was found many times. This chain connects TRBV5-1 to TRBJ2-2; D is uncertain. The germline gives CDR1 SGHRS, CDR2 YFSETQ. Trimming shortened V by 3 bases and J by 0 bases, and 9 bases separated the two germline ends. CDR3 length equals 15 residues. Here the CDR3 reads CASSSTPSNTGELFF. The CDR3, as DNA: TGCGCCAGCAGCTCGACACCGTCGAACACCGGGGAGCTGTTTTTT. Together with reference TRBV5-1 and TRBJ2-2, the CDR3 gives the full variable domain: KAGVTQTPRYLIKTRGQQVTLSCSPISGHRSVSWYQQTPGQGLQFLFEYFSETQRNKGNFPGRFSGRQFSNSRSEMNVSTLELGDSALYLCASSSTPSNTGELFFGEGSRLTVL.

This clonotype has more than one count but fewer than ten. The J gene is TRBJ2-3, the V gene TRBV9; D remains ambiguous. Germline CDR1 SGDLS, CDR2 YYNGEE. The length of the CDR3 is 15 residues. Trimming removed 4 bases at V and 4 bases at J, with 16 bases between. The CDR3 loop is CASSPERSISDTQYF. Written as DNA, the CDR3 is TGTGCCAGCAGCCCGGAACGGAGCATATCAGATACGCAGTATTTT.

The chain is built from TRBV19 and TRBJ1-1; the match to TRBD1 covers 7 bases. The V gene's germline CDR1 is LNHDA and CDR2 SQIVND (reference sequence). The CDR3 totals 15 residues. Losses at the gene ends were 3 bases for V and 5 bases for J; bases not matched to a gene: 9. CDR3 DNA: TGTGCCAGTAGTATGCGTCGACAGGGAGGAACTGAAGCTTTCTTT. Amino acids: CASSMRRQGGTEAFF. Looking up the rest from reference TRBV19 and TRBJ1-1 gives the full variable domain: DGGITQSPKYLFRKEGQNVTLSCEQNLNHDAMYWYRQDPGQGLRLIYYSQIVNDFQKGDIAEGYSVSREKKESFPLTVTSAQKNPTAFYLCASSMRRQGGTEAFFGQGTRLTVV.

The sample holds many counts of this clonotype. CDR3 loop: CASSLTPSSSTQYF. In DNA form, the CDR3 reads TGTGCCAGCAGCTTGACCCCATCCAGTAGCACGCAGTATTTT. This chain joins TRBV11-3 and TRBJ2-3; D gene uncertain. The CDR3 has 14 residues. V lost 3 bases and J 9 bases, leaving 16 bases between the germline ends. CDR1 and CDR2 from the germline V gene are SGHNT and YENEEA.

This clonotype was found a few times. This sequence joins TRBV12-3 or TRBV12-4 and TRBJ2-4; weak D call: TRBD1 (6 bases). V shed 5 bases and J shed 6 bases, with 14 bases lying between them. The CDR3 runs to 14 residues. CDR3 amino acids: CASSPPGALNIQYF. CDR3 nucleotide sequence: TGTGCCAGCAGTCCCCCAGGGGCGCTAAACATTCAGTACTTC.

This clonotype came up a few times. The junction shows a germline mismatch at one end, possibly a read error. The chain carries TRBV10-3 and TRBJ1-5; tentatively, D is TRBD1 (6 bases). The CDR3 spans 14 residues. Germline loops: CDR1 ENHRY, CDR2 SYGVKD. The CDR3 loop reads CATGARGNNQPRHF. In DNA form, the CDR3 reads TGTGCCACAGGGGCCCGGGGCAACAATCAGCCCCGGCATTTT.

The rearrangement links TRBV7-9 to TRBJ2-3; TRBD2 might be the D (6 bases). CDR3 size: 17 residues. Trimming stripped 5 bases from V and 1 base from J, with 19 bases between. Looked up from germline, CDR1 is SEHNR and CDR2 is FQNEAQ (reference sequence). The CDR3 here is CASSRTRPGLGTDTQYF. The CDR3 DNA reads TGTGCCAGCAGCCGGACGAGGCCGGGACTTGGCACAGATACGCAGTATTTT.

This rearrangement joins TRBV6-2 or TRBV6-3 to TRBJ1-5; TRBD1 agrees at 12 bases. CDR1 is MNHEY and CDR2 is SVGEGT in the germline V gene. The CDR3 has 14 residues. After removal of 7 bases from V and 6 bases from J, the junction contained 4 bases not matched to a gene. The CDR3 sequence: CASTRDRGPQPQHF. CDR3 sequence (DNA): TGTGCCAGCACCCGGGACAGGGGGCCTCAGCCCCAGCATTTT.

The gene calls are TRBV14 and TRBJ1-2; perhaps TRBD1 as D (5 bases). The CDR3 contains 16 residues. From germline, CDR1 is SGHDN and CDR2 FVKESK. With 0 bases removed from V and 2 bases from J, the gap between germline ends came to 13 bases. The CDR3: CASSQDPGHTNYGYTF. CDR3 DNA: TGTGCCAGCAGCCAAGATCCTGGACACACGAACTATGGCTACACCTTC.

This clonotype was observed a handful of times. The rearrangement links TRBV18 to TRBJ2-3; 7 bases agree with TRBD2. V shed 5 bases and J 0 bases; nucleotides not matched to a gene: 5. This CDR3 has 15 amino acids. Germline-derived CDR1 and CDR2 are KGHSH and LQKENI. The CDR3 protein is CASSSLGGSTDTQYF. CDR3 nucleotide sequence: TGTGCCAGCTCATCCTTGGGAGGGAGCACAGATACGCAGTATTTT.